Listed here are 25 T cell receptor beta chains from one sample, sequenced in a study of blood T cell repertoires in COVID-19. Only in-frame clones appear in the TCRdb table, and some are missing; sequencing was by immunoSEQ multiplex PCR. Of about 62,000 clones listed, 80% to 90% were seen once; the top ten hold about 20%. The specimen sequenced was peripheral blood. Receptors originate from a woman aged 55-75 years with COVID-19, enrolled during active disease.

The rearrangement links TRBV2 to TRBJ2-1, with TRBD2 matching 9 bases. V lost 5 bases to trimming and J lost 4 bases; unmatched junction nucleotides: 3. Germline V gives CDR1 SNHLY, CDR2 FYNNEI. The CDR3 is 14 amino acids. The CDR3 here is CASSRAGGYNEQFF. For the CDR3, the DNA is TGTGCCAGCAGTAGAGCGGGGGGTTACAATGAGCAGTTCTTC.

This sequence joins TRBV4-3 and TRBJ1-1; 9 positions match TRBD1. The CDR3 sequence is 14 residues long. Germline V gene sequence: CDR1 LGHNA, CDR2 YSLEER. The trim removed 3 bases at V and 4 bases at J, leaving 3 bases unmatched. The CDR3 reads CASSHRQGGTEAFF. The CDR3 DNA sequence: TGCGCCAGCAGCCACAGACAGGGGGGCACTGAAGCTTTCTTT.

Here the CDR3 reads CASSFRQLGETQYF. Here the CDR3 DNA reads TGTGCCAGCAGCTTTCGTCAGCTCGGGGAGACCCAGTACTTC. J is TRBJ2-5 and V is TRBV7-2; D is unclear. This CDR3 contains 14 residues. Trimming stripped 3 bases from V and 5 bases from J, with 13 bases between. The germline gives CDR1 SGHTA, CDR2 FQGNSA.

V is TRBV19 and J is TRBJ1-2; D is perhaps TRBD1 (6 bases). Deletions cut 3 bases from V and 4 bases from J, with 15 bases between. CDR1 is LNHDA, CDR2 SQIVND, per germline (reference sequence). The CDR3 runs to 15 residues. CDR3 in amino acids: CASSIPPQGTYGYTF. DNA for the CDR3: TGTGCCAGTAGTATTCCTCCTCAGGGGACCTATGGCTACACCTTC.

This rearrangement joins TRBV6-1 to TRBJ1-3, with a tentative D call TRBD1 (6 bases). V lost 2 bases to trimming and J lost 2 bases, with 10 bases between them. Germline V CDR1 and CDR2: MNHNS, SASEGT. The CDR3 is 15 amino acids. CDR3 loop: CASSERWTAGNTIYF. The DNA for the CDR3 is TGTGCCAGCAGTGAACGGTGGACAGCTGGAAACACCATATATTTT.

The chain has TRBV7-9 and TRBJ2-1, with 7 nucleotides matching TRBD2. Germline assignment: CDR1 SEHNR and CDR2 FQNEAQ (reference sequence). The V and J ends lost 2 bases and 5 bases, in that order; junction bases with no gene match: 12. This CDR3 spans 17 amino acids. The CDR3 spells CASSLTTGGSENNEQFF. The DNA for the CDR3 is TGTGCCAGCAGCTTAACGACCGGCGGGAGCGAAAACAATGAGCAGTTCTTC.

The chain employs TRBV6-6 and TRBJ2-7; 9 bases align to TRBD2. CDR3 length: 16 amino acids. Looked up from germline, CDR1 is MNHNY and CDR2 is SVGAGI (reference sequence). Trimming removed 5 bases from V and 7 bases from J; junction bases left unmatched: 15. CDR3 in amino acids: CASSGPSLAGPGEQYF. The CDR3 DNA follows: TGTGCCAGCAGTGGCCCCTCCCTAGCGGGACCAGGGGAGCAGTACTTC.

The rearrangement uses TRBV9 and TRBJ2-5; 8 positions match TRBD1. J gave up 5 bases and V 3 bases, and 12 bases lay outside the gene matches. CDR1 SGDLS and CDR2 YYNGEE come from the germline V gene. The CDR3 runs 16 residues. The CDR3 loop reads CASSAFGQGISETQYF. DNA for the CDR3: TGTGCCAGCAGCGCCTTCGGACAGGGTATTTCGGAGACCCAGTACTTC.

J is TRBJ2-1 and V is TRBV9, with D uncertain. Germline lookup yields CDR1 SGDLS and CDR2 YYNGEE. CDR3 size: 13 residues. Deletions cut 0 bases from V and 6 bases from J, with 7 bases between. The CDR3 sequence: CASSVGPLNEQFF. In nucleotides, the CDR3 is TGTGCCAGCAGCGTAGGTCCTCTCAATGAGCAGTTCTTC.

CDR3 sequence (DNA): TGTGCCAGTAGTTGGAACAGGGACAATCAGCCCCAGCATTTT. Its translation: CASSWNRDNQPQHF. This chain links TRBV19 with TRBJ1-5; perhaps TRBD1 as D (6 bases). Per germline, CDR1 LNHDA and CDR2 SQIVND (reference sequence). The CDR3 is made up of 14 amino acids. Trimming shortened V by 5 bases and J by 3 bases, and 11 bases separated the two germline ends.

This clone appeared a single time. In DNA, the CDR3 is TGTGCCAGCAGTTACTCGAAACAGGCTGAAGCTTTCTTT. Amino acid sequence: CASSYSKQAEAFF. The chain couples TRBV6-2 or TRBV6-3 to TRBJ1-1; a weak D match, TRBD1 (5 bases). The CDR3 is 13 residues long. The ends were cut back, 0 bases at V and 6 bases at J, with 8 bases in the middle. Germline V gene lookup returns CDR1 MNHEY and CDR2 SVGEGT.

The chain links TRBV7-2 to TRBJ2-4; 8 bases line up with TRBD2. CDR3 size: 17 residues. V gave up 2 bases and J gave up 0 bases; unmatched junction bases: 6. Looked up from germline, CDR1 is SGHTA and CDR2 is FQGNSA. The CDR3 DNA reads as TGTGCCAGCAGCTTAATCCACGGGAGGGTAGCCAAAAACATTCAGTACTTC. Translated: CASSLIHGRVAKNIQYF.

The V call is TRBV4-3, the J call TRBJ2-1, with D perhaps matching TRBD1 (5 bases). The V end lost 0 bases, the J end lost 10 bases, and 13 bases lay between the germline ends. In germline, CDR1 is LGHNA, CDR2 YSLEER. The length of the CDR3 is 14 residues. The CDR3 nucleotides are TGCGCCAGCAGCCAAGATGCCAGGGTGGGCGAGCAGTTCTTC. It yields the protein CASSQDARVGEQFF.

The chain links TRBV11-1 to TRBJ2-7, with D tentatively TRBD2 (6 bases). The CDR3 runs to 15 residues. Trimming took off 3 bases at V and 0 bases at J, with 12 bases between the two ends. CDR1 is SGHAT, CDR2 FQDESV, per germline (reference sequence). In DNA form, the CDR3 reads TGTGCCAGCAGCTTTTGGGGGGAATACTCCTACGAGCAGTACTTC. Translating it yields CASSFWGEYSYEQYF.

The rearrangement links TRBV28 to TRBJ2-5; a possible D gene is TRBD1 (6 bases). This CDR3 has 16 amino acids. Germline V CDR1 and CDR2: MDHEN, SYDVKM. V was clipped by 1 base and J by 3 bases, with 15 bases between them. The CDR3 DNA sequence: TGTGCCAGCAGTTTATCTATGAGGGCAGGGGAAGAGACCCAGTACTTC. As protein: CASSLSMRAGEETQYF.

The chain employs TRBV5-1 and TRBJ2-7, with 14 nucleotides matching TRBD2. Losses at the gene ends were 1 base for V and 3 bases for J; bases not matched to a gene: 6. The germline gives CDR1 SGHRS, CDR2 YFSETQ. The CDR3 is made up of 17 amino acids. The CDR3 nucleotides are TGCGCCAGCAGCTTGTGGGGGACTAGCGGGAGAGGCTACGAGCAGTACTTC. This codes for CASSLWGTSGRGYEQYF.

The CDR3 DNA sequence: TGTGCCAGCTCGCCTCGCAGGGGATACGAGCAGTACTTC. Its translation: CASSPRRGYEQYF. The chain couples TRBV18 to TRBJ2-7; possibly TRBD1 for D (6 bases). The CDR3 has 13 residues. V was pared by 6 bases and J by 4 bases, with 13 bases between. Per the germline V gene, CDR1 is KGHSH and CDR2 is LQKENI.

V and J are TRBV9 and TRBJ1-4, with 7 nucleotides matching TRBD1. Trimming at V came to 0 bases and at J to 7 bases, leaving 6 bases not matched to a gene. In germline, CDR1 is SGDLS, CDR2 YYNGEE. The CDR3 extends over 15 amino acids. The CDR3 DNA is TGTGCCAGCAGCGTAGAGGACAGGAGGGGTGAAAAACTGTTTTTT. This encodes CASSVEDRRGEKLFF.

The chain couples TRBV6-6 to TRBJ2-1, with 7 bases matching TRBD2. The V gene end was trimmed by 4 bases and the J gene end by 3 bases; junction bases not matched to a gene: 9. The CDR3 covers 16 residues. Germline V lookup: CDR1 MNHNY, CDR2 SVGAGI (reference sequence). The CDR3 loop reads CASSSAAGAIYNEQFF. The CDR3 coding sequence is TGTGCCAGCAGTTCCGCCGCGGGAGCTATCTACAATGAGCAGTTCTTC.

The CDR3, as DNA: TGTGCCAGTAGTATCGGGGGGGAAGGGCAAGAGACCCAGTACTTC. This gives the protein CASSIGGEGQETQYF. This rearrangement joins TRBV19 to TRBJ2-5, with 8 bases that match TRBD2. The CDR3 runs to 15 residues. V lost 3 bases and J lost 2; bases outside the gene matches: 5. Germline V gene sequence: CDR1 LNHDA, CDR2 SQIVND (reference sequence).

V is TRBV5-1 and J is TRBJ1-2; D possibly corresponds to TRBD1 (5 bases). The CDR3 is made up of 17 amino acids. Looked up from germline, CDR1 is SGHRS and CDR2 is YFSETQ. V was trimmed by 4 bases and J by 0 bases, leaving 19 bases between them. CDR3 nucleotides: TGCGCCAGCAGCCCAAATCTGGACATCTTCCCTAACTATGGCTACACCTTC. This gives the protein CASSPNLDIFPNYGYTF.

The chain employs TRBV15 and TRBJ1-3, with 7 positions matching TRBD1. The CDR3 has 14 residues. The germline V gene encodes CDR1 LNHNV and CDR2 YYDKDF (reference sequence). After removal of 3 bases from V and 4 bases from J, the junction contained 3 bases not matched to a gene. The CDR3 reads CATSSRGRGNTIYF. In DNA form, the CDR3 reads TGTGCCACCAGCAGCAGGGGGAGAGGAAACACCATATATTTT.

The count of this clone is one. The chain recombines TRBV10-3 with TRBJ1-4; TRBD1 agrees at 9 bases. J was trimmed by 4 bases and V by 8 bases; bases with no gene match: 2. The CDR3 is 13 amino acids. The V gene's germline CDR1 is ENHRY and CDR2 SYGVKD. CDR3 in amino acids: CAIGTGNNEKLFF. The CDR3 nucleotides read TGTGCCATCGGGACAGGGAATAATGAAAAACTGTTTTTT.

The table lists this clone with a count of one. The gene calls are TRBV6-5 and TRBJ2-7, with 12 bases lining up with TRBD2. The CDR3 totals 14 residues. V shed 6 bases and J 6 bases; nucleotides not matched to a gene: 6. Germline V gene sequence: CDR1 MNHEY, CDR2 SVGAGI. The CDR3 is CASSRLAGDGEQYF. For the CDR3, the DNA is TGTGCCAGCAGCCGACTAGCGGGAGACGGCGAGCAGTACTTC.

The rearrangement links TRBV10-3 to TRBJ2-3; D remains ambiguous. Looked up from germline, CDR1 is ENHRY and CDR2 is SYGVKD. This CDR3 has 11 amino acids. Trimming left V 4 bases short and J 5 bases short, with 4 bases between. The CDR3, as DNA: TGTGCCATCAGTGCCCTAGATACGCAGTATTTT. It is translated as CAISALDTQYF.